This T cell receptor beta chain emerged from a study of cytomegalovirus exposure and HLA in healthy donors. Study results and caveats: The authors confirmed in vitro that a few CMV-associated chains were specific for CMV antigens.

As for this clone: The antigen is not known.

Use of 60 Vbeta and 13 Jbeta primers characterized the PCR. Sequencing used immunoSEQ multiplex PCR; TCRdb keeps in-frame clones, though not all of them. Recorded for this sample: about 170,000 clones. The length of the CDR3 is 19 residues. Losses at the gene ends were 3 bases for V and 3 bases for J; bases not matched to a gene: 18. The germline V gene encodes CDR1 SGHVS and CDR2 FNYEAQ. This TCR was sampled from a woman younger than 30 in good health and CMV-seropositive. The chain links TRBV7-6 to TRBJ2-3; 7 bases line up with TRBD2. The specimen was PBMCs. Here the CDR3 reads CASSFWEVPQLARTDTQYF. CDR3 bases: TGTGCCAGCAGCTTTTGGGAGGTACCACAACTAGCGAGGACAGATACGCAGTATTTT.